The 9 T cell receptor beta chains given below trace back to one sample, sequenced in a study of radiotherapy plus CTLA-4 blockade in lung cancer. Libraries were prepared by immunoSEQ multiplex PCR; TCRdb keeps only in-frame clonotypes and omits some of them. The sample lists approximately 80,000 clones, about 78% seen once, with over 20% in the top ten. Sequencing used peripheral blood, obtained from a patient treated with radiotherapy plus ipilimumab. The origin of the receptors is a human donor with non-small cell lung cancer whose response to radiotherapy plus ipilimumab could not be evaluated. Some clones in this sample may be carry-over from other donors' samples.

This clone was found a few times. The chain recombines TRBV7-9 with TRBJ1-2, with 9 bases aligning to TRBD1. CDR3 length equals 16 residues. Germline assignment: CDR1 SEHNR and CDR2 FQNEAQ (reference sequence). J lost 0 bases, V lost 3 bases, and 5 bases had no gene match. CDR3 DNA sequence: TGTGCCAGCAGCTTGAACAGGGGGCAGGCTAACTATGGCTACACCTTC. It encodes CASSLNRGQANYGYTF.

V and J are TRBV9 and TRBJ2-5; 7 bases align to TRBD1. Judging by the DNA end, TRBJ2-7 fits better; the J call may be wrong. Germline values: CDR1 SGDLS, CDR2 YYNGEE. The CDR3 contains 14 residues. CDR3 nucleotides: TGTGCCAGCAGCCCCGCCGGGACAGACTACGAGCAGTACTTC. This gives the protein CASSPAGTDYEQYF.

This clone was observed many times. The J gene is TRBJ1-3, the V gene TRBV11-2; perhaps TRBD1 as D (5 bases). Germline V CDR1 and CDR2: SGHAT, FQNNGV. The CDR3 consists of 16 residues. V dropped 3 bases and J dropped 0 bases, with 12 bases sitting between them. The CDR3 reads CASSLNRLRSGNTIYF. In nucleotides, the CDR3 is TGTGCCAGCAGCTTGAACAGGCTCCGCTCTGGAAACACCATATATTTT.

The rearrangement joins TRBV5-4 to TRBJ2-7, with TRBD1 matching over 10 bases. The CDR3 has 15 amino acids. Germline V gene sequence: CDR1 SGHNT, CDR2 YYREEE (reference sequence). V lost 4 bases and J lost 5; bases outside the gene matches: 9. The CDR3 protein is CASSRGGQGSHEQYF. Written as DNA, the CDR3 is TGTGCCAGCAGCCGTGGGGGACAGGGGTCCCACGAGCAGTACTTC.

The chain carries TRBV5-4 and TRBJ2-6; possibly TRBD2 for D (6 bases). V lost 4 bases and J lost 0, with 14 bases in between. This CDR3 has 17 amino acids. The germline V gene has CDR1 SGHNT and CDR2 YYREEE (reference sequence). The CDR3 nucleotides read TGTGCCAGCAGCGCCCCGGGTAGCGGCTCTGGGGCCAACGTCCTGACTTTC. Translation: CASSAPGSGSGANVLTF. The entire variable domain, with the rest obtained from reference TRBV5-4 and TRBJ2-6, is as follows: ETGVTQSPTHLIKTRGQQVTLRCSSQSGHNTVSWYQQALGQGPQFIFQYYREEENGRGNFPPRFSGLQFPNYSSELNVNALELDDSALYLCASSAPGSGSGANVLTFGAGSRLTVL.

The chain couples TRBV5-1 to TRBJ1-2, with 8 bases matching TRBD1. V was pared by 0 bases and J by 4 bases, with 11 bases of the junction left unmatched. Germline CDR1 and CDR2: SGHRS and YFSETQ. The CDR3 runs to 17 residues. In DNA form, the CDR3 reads TGCGCCAGCAGCTTGGCCCCCGGGACAGGAAGCGGCTATGGCTACACCTTC. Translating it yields CASSLAPGTGSGYGYTF. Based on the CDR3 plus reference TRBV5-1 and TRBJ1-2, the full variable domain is KAGVTQTPRYLIKTRGQQVTLSCSPISGHRSVSWYQQTPGQGLQFLFEYFSETQRNKGNFPGRFSGRQFSNSRSEMNVSTLELGDSALYLCASSLAPGTGSGYGYTFGSGTRLTVV.

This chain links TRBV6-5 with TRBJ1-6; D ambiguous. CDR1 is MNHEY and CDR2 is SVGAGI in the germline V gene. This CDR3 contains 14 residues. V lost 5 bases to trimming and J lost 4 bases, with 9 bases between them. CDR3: CASSLGLYNSPLHF. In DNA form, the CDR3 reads TGTGCCAGCAGTCTGGGCTTATATAATTCACCCCTCCACTTT.

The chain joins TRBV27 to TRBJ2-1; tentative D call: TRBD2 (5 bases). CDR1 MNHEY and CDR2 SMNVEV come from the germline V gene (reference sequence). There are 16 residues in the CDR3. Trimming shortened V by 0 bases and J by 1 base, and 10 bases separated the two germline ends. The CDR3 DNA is TGTGCCAGCAGTTTATCTAGGGAGTCTTCCTACAATGAGCAGTTCTTC. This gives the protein CASSLSRESSYNEQFF.

This chain's CDR3 is CASSLDRGDTGELFF. Written as DNA, the CDR3 is TGCGCCAGCAGCCTAGACAGGGGAGACACCGGGGAGCTGTTTTTT. The chain joins TRBV5-1 to TRBJ2-2, with 8 bases matching TRBD1. CDR3 size: 15 residues. Germline V CDR1 and CDR2: SGHRS, YFSETQ. V shed 4 bases and J 3 bases; nucleotides not matched to a gene: 5.